The clone carrying this T cell receptor (beta chain) occurred a few times. What it binds is not known. Trimming left V 1 base short and J 2 bases short, with 6 bases between. The CDR3 extends over 13 amino acids. Germline lookup yields CDR1 SGHRS and CDR2 YFSETQ. The entry originates in a study of T cell repertoires in cytomegalovirus infection. About the study: Public TCR beta signatures marked donors with CMV infection and the matching HLA.

The study, taken as a whole, reports: In two of eight donors, the top clonotype was HLA-C-restricted CMV-specific.

TCRdb used MiXCR to reprocess the reads, holding one entry per CDR3 protein. Of 200,000 to 250,000 distinct CDR3 sequences listed, around 6.6% were seen once; the top ten hold about 6%. This TCR came from a human donor in good health (CMV status not recorded). Some clones in this sample may be carry-over from other donors' samples. This chain joins TRBV5-1 and TRBJ2-5; D unclear. Sequencing was performed on PBMCs. As DNA, the CDR3 is TGCGCCAGCAGCTTGACACCGCAAGAGACCCAGTACTTC. Residues: CASSLTPQETQYF.